The sequence of this T cell receptor (beta chain) was determined in a study of vaccination effects on CD4 cells after COVID-19. Study-wide context: With roughly 9.5 ug/ml peptides and about 10 IU/ml IL-2, approximately 2.2 million PBMC per well were cultured. The study's findings and limits: There was marked clonal contraction among infection- and vaccine-induced clones late after vaccination.

To note about this clone: Its antigen is currently unknown. One end of the junction fails to match germline, which may point to a read error.

Per germline, CDR1 SGHTA and CDR2 FQGNSA. The CDR3 is made up of 15 amino acids. Assay: immunoSEQ multiplex PCR; the TCRdb copy retains only in-frame clones and omits some. The sample lists around 40,000 clones; 65% to 70% were seen once. Culture lasted roughly eleven days before CD4+ T cell isolation. The sequencing here drew on CD4+ T cells from PBMCs cultured without peptide, taken before COVID-19 vaccination. V gene TRBV7-2 combines with J gene TRBJ1-3; TRBD1 matches at 7 bases. The receptor was isolated from a human donor who received a COVID-19 vaccine. This CDR3 is CASSFGGGSRNTIYF. The CDR3, as DNA: TGTGCCAGCAGCTTTGGAGGGGGCTCTAGAAACACCATATATTTT. The full variable domain, its missing parts supplied by reference TRBV7-2 and TRBJ1-3, is GAGVSQSPSNKVTEKGKDVELRCDPISGHTALYWYRQSLGQGLEFLIYFQGNSAPDKSGLPSDRFSAERTGGSVSTLTIQRTQQEDSAVYLCASSFGGGSRNTIYFGEGSWLTVV.